This TCR beta chain was obtained from a study of a mutant IDH1 vaccine in newly diagnosed glioma. Study findings and constraints: Pseudoprogression appears to have had no connection to changes in top peripheral T cell clonotypes.

Time point defined: week 35, safety follow-up. Each vaccine dose was 300 ug of mutant IDH1 20-mer peptide, with topical imiquimod. With respect to this clone: The antigen is not known.

The table came from immunoSEQ multiplex PCR; TCRdb's copy has only in-frame clones and leaves some out. The table lists tens of thousands of clones, roughly 80% of them singletons. Germline trimming cut 4 bases from V and 5 bases from J; bases unmatched to any gene: 9. This CDR3 spans 16 amino acids. Germline lookup yields CDR1 SGHDT and CDR2 YYEEEE. The origin of this receptor is a man younger than 35 with glioma. This specimen was PBMCs, taken from a glioma patient whose treatment included an IDH1 peptide vaccine. The chain carries TRBV5-6 and TRBJ1-6; 7 positions match TRBD1. The CDR3, as DNA: TGTGCCAGCAGCGTACTCTCCGGGACAGATAATTCACCCCTCCACTTT. Translating gives CASSVLSGTDNSPLHF.